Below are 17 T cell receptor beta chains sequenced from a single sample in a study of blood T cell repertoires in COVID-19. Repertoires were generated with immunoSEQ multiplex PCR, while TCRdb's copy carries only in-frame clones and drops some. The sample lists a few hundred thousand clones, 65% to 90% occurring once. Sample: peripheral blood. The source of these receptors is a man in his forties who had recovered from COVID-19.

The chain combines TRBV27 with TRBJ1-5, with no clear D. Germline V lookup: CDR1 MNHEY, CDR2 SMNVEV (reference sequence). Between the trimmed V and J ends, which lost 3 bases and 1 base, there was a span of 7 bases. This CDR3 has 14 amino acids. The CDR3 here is CASSFIGSNQPQHF. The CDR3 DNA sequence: TGTGCCAGCAGTTTCATCGGGAGCAATCAGCCCCAGCATTTT.

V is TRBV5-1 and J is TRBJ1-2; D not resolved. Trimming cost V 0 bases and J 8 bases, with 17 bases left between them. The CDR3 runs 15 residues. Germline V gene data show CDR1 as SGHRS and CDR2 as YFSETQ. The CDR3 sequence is CASSLVFGSKGGYTF. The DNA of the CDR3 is TGCGCCAGCAGCTTGGTCTTCGGGAGCAAAGGAGGCTACACCTTC.

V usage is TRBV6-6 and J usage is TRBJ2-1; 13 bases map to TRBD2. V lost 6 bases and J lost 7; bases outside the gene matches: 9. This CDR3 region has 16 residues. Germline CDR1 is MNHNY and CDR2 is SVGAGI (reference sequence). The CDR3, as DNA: TGTGCCAGCAGACGACTAGCGGGGGGCCCGGGGAATGAGCAGTTCTTC. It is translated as CASRRLAGGPGNEQFF.

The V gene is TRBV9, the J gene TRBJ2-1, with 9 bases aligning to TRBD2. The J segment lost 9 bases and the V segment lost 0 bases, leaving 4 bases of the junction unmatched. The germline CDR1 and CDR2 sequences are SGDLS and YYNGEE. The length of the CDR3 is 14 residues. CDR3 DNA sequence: TGTGCCAGCAGCGTAGTTGGACTAGCGACTGAGCAGTTCTTC. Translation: CASSVVGLATEQFF.

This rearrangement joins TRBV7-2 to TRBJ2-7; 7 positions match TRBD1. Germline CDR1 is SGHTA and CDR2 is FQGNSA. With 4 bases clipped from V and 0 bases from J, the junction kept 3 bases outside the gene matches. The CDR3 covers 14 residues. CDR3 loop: CASSWDRNSYEQYF. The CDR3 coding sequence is TGTGCCAGCAGCTGGGACAGAAACTCCTACGAGCAGTACTTC.

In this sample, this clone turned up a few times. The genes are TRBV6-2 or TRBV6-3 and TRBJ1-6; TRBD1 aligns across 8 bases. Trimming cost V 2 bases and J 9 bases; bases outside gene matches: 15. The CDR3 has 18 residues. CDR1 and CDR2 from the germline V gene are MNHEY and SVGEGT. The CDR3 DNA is TGTGCCAGCAGTTACCCTTCCGGGACAGGAATGACGGGTTCACCCCTCCACTTT. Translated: CASSYPSGTGMTGSPLHF.

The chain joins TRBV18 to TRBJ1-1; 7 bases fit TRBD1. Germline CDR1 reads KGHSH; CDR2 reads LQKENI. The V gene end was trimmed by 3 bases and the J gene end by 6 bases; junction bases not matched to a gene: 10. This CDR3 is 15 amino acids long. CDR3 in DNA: TGTGCCAGCTCACCGTCAGGGGGGCGAGGGGCTGAAGCTTTCTTT. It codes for CASSPSGGRGAEAFF.

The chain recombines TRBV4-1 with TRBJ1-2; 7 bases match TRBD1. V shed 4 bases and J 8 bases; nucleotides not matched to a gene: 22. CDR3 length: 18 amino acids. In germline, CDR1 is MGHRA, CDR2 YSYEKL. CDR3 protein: CASSPIAGTALGSGGYTF. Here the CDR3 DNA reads TGCGCCAGCAGCCCAATAGCAGGGACAGCCCTCGGCTCTGGCGGCTACACCTTC.

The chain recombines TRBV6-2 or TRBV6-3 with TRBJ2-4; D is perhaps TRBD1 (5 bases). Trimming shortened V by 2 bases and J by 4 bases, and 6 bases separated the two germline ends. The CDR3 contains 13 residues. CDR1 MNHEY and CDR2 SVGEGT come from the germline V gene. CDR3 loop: CASSYDRKNIQYF. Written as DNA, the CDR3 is TGTGCCAGCAGTTACGACAGAAAAAACATTCAGTACTTC.

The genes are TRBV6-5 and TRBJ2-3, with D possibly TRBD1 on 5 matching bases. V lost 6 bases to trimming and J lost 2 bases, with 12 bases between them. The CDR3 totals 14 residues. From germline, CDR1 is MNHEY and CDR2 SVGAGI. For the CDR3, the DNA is TGTGCCAGCAGGCTCAGGGATTTCACAGATACGCAGTATTTT. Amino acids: CASRLRDFTDTQYF.

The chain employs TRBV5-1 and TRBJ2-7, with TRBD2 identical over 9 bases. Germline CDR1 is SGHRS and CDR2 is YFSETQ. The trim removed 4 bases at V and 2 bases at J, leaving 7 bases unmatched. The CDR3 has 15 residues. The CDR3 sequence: CASSVSGGPTYEQYF. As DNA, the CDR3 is TGCGCCAGCAGCGTTAGCGGGGGACCGACCTACGAGCAGTACTTC.

CDR3 sequence reads: CASSIVSEGNTEAFF. As DNA, the CDR3 is TGTGCCAGTAGTATAGTCTCCGAGGGGAACACTGAAGCTTTCTTT. This rearrangement joins TRBV19 to TRBJ1-1; D gene ambiguous. This CDR3 contains 15 residues. Germline-derived CDR1 and CDR2 are LNHDA and SQIVND (reference sequence). Trimming left V 1 base short and J 1 base short, with 10 bases between.

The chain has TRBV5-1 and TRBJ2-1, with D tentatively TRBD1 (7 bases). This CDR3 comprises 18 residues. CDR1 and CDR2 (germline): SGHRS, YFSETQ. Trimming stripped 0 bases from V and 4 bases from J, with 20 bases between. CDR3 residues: CASSLVGGGTDSYNEQFF. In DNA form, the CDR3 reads TGCGCCAGCAGCTTGGTTGGAGGAGGGACAGACTCTTACAATGAGCAGTTCTTC.

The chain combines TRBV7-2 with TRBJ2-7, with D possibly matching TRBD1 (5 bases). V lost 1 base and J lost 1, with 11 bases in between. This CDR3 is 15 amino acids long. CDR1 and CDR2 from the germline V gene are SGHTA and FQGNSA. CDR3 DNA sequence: TGTGCCAGCAGCTTAGTGTCAGGGATTTCCTACGAGCAGTACTTC. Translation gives CASSLVSGISYEQYF.

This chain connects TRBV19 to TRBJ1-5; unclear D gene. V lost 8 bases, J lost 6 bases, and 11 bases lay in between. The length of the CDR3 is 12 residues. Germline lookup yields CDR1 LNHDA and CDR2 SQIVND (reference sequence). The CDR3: CASGPVPQPQHF. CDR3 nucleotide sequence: TGTGCCAGTGGCCCCGTCCCTCAGCCCCAGCATTTT.

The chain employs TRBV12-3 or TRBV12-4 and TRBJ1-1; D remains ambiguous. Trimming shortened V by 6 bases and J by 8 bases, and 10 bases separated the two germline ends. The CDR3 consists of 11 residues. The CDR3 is CASSLRGEAFF. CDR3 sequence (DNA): TGTGCCAGCAGCCTTCGAGGGGAAGCTTTCTTT.

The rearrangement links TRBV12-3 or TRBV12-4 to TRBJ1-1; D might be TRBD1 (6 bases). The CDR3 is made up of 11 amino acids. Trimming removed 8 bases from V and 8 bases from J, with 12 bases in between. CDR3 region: CASSTGREAFF. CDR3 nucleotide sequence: TGTGCCAGCTCGACAGGAAGAGAAGCTTTCTTT.